The present T cell receptor (beta chain) was sequenced within a study of blood T cell repertoires in COVID-19. Study-wide context: PBMCs, B-cell-depleted T cells, or T cells were the source of the cDNA or gDNA that made up the material.

Participants had their cohort set by participant-reported clinical history. The germline V gene encodes CDR1 MDHEN and CDR2 SYDVKM. Trimming took 9 bases from V and 3 from J; bases not matched to a gene: 5. The CDR3 runs 13 residues. Assay: immunoSEQ multiplex PCR; the TCRdb copy retains only in-frame clones and omits some. The table records approximately 270,000 clones, just under 90% of them present only once. Sequenced sample: PBMCs or T cells enriched from blood (not recorded which). The source of this sequence is a woman in her 30s with acute COVID-19. The gene calls are TRBV28 and TRBJ1-5, with 7 bases matching TRBD1. As DNA, the CDR3 is TGTGCCAGTAGAGGACAGGTCAATCAGCCCCAGCATTTT. Encoded protein: CASRGQVNQPQHF.